A single sample is the source of the 13 T cell receptor beta chains below, sequenced in a study of T cells in women clearing cervical HPV infection. TCRdb's copy holds only in-frame clones and misses some; the assay was immunoSEQ multiplex PCR. In total, the table holds over 45,000 clones. Specimen: blood buffy coat. Every receptor here comes from a woman between 18 and 75 years old with a cervical HPV16 infection that either progressed to CIN3+ or cleared (not recorded which).

CDR3 bases read: TGTGCCAGCAGTTACTCCCGCGGGGGGAACTCCTACGAC. Protein product: CASSYSRGGNSYD. The full CDR3 protein reads CASSYSRGGNSYDYTF. This chain joins TRBV6-2 or TRBV6-3 and TRBJ1-2; TRBD1 is a possible D gene (5 bases). The missing CDR3 end, 3 residues past where the read stops, is filled in from the germline J gene. The CDR3 is 16 residues long. Germline assignment: CDR1 MNHEY and CDR2 SVGEGT.

Regarding this clone: The CDR3 end is not reached by the read, which stops 3 residues before it; the germline J gene fills it in. J is TRBJ2-3 and V is TRBV5-6, with 7 bases fitting TRBD1. This CDR3 region has 15 residues. Losses at the gene ends were 0 bases for V and 5 bases for J; bases not matched to a gene: 6. The germline CDR1 and CDR2 sequences are SGHDT and YYEEEE. The CDR3 spells CASSLGQGRGDTQYF. CDR3 DNA (partial): TGTGCCAGCAGCTTGGGACAGGGACGGGGAGATACG.

A note on this clone: Read coverage stops 3 residues before the CDR3 terminus; the germline J gene supplies the remainder. The chain has TRBV19 and TRBJ1-1; TRBD1 might be the D (5 bases). In germline, CDR1 is LNHDA, CDR2 SQIVND (reference sequence). The length of the CDR3 is 15 residues. The V and J ends lost 5 bases and 0 bases respectively, with 13 bases between them. The CDR3 bases that were read are TGTGCCAGTAGTGGGAGACAGATCATGAACACTGAA. This encodes CASSGRQIMNTE. From start to end, the CDR3 is CASSGRQIMNTEAFF.

With respect to this clone: With the read ending 3 residues before the CDR3 end, the germline J gene is used to fill in that end. The gene calls are TRBV2 and TRBJ2-1, with D possibly TRBD1 on 6 matching bases. This CDR3 is 15 amino acids long. The germline V and J ends were trimmed by 7 bases and 0 bases, with 13 bases remaining between them. CDR1 and CDR2 from the germline V gene are SNHLY and FYNNEI. CDR3 DNA (partial): TGTGCCAGCACCGAGGGACACCCCTCCTACAATGAG. Its protein is CASTEGHPSYNE. The whole CDR3 sequence reads CASTEGHPSYNEQFF.

About this clone: The read halts 3 residues ahead of the CDR3 end, with the missing end drawn from the germline J gene. The chain has TRBV7-9 and TRBJ1-2; D gene uncertain. The V and J ends lost 1 base and 4 bases respectively, with 10 bases between them. The CDR3 contains 14 residues. In germline, CDR1 is SEHNR, CDR2 FQNEAQ (reference sequence). The sequenced part of the CDR3 DNA is TGTGCCAGCAGCTTAGACACAGTGTTCTATGGC. Protein: CASSLDTVFYG. The full CDR3 protein reads CASSLDTVFYGYTF.

For this clone: Read data end 3 residues before the CDR3 end; the end is taken from the germline J gene. The rearrangement joins TRBV7-9 to TRBJ2-3; TRBD2 matches at 7 bases. CDR1 SEHNR and CDR2 FQNEAQ come from the germline V gene (reference sequence). J was trimmed by 3 bases and V by 1 base; bases with no gene match: 1. The CDR3 consists of 14 residues. The CDR3 here is CASSLGDYTDTQYF. The CDR3 bases that were read are TGTGCCAGCAGCTTAGGGGACTATACAGATACG.

Comments on this clone: Coverage ceases 3 residues before the CDR3 finishes, and the germline J gene fills in the end. The genes are TRBV5-1 and TRBJ2-2; no clear D gene. The germline CDR1 and CDR2 sequences are SGHRS and YFSETQ. V lost 8 bases to trimming and J lost 1 base, with 6 bases between them. This CDR3 comprises 12 residues. The CDR3 is CASQQNTGELFF. The part of the CDR3 DNA that was read is TGCGCCAGTCAACAGAACACCGGGGAG.

Concerning this clone: The read terminates 3 residues before the CDR3 end, so the remaining end is supplied by the germline J gene. This chain connects TRBV5-1 to TRBJ2-7; 9 bases fit TRBD1. Germline lookup yields CDR1 SGHRS and CDR2 YFSETQ. V gave up 4 bases and J gave up 6 bases; unmatched junction bases: 14. The CDR3 length is 16 residues. CDR3 DNA, as far as it was read: TGCGCCAGCAGCGGTAATACGGGACAGGGTAGAGGCGAG. It translates to CASSGNTGQGRGE. The entire CDR3 sequence reads CASSGNTGQGRGEQYF.

Notes on this clone: The CDR3 is cut off 3 residues early in the read; its end comes from the germline J gene. The chain links TRBV29-1 to TRBJ2-7; D is unclear. Trimming took off 4 bases at V and 3 bases at J, with 10 bases between the two ends. The CDR3 runs to 12 residues. Germline V lookup: CDR1 SQVTM, CDR2 ANQGSEA. The CDR3 bases that were read are TGCAGCGTTGGGTGGCAGAACTACGAG. This codes for CSVGWQNYE. The CDR3 reads in full as CSVGWQNYEQYF.

Of note for this clone: The observed sequence ends 3 residues before the CDR3 terminus, with the missing tail filled in from the germline J gene. The J gene is TRBJ2-4, the V gene TRBV18; D may be TRBD1 or TRBD2 (5 bases each). CDR1 and CDR2 from the germline V gene are KGHSH and LQKENI. The CDR3 is made up of 14 amino acids. The CDR3 bases that were read are TGTGCCAGCTCACCAGAAGGGGAGATGAACGGT. Its translation is CASSPEGEMNG. The whole CDR3 protein reads CASSPEGEMNGQYF.

On this clone: The read ends 3 residues shy of where the CDR3 ends; the end is completed using the germline J gene. The same CDR3 is also encoded by other DNA sequences in this sample. J is TRBJ1-3 and V is TRBV2; D gene uncertain. The V gene's germline CDR1 is SNHLY and CDR2 FYNNEI. The CDR3 runs 16 residues. The germline V and J ends were trimmed by 3 bases and 1 base, with 13 bases remaining between them. The CDR3 bases that were read are TGTGCCAGCAGTGATTCCCCAGGACTTTCTGGAAACACC. Protein: CASSDSPGLSGNT. The CDR3 in full is CASSDSPGLSGNTIYF.

With respect to this clone: Read sequence stops 3 residues before the CDR3 end, and the germline J gene provides the missing end. The rearrangement uses TRBV20-1 and TRBJ2-3; D remains ambiguous. Germline CDR1 DFQATT, CDR2 SNEGSKA (reference sequence). V lost 1 base and J lost 2, with 16 bases in between. This CDR3 region has 16 residues. The CDR3: CSARATKSAHTDTQYF. The DNA read from the CDR3 is TGCAGTGCTAGAGCCACTAAAAGCGCCCACACAGATACG.

A word on this clone: The read comes to an end 3 residues before the CDR3 does, leaving the germline J gene to fill in the end. The V gene is TRBV7-2, the J gene TRBJ1-1, with D tentatively TRBD1 (6 bases). Germline lookup yields CDR1 SGHTA and CDR2 FQGNSA. The germline V and J ends were trimmed by 4 bases and 5 bases, with 14 bases remaining between them. This CDR3 region has 14 residues. The CDR3 DNA, read in part, is TGTGCCAGCAGCTCAGGGGCTGGTTGGACTGAA. It translates to CASSSGAGWTE. The whole CDR3 protein is CASSSGAGWTEAFF.